This passage covers 2 T cell receptor beta chains from one sample sequenced in a study of post-analysis software for immune sequencing data (dated by TCRdb to about 2015). Library prep was done by PCR. Sequencing used an Illumina HiSeq 2500. To reduce PCR and sequencing biases, unique molecular identifiers were incorporated into the TCR beta cDNA libraries. TCRdb redid the processing of the public reads, applying fastp at Q25 and MiXCR, and retained in-frame beta chains. For every CDR3 protein sequence, its rows merge into one entry that carries the most common genes and DNA. Recorded for this sample are 400,000 to 500,000 distinct CDR3 sequences; roughly 40% of them occurred a single time. Jointly, the top ten make up about 8% of the sample. Beyond this particular receptor, the publication reports: Significantly higher frequencies in patients than in controls were found for five TRBV segments, including TRBV5-6, TRBV5-1 and TRBV20-1.

The antigens for these receptors are not known. Sequencing was performed on blood. The receptors were sampled from a girl aged 2-15 years with multiple sclerosis.

This clonotype has only a few counts. V usage is TRBV4-1 and J usage is TRBJ2-1, with D possibly TRBD2 on 5 matching bases. The CDR3 is 14 amino acids. Germline lookup yields CDR1 MGHRA and CDR2 YSYEKL. The ends were cut back, 4 bases at V and 12 bases at J, with 19 bases in the middle. Here the CDR3 reads CASSPGSGSFGQFF. The CDR3 coding sequence is TGCGCCAGCAGCCCCGGAAGCGGAAGCTTTGGGCAGTTCTTC.

This clonotype was seen at least ten times. This chain uses TRBV28 with TRBJ2-5; TRBD2 is a possible D gene (5 bases). The CDR3 is made up of 13 amino acids. Germline lookup yields CDR1 MDHEN and CDR2 SYDVKM. V was clipped by 1 base and J by 5 bases, with 8 bases between them. The CDR3 loop reads CASSLSGKETQYF. CDR3 DNA: TGTGCCAGCAGTTTATCGGGGAAGGAGACCCAGTACTTC.